The 28 T cell receptor beta chains reported below all come from one sample, sequenced in a study of cytomegalovirus exposure and HLA in healthy donors. The study ran its PCR with 60 Vbeta and 13 Jbeta primers. TCRdb keeps only in-frame clones here, not all; method: immunoSEQ multiplex PCR. The data contain about 170,000 clones, 85% of them singletons. The sample taken for sequencing was PBMCs. Source of these receptors: a boy between 2 and 15 years old in good health and CMV-seronegative.

This clone was counted a few times. The rearrangement links TRBV5-1 to TRBJ2-2, with 10 bases fitting TRBD2. Germline V gives CDR1 SGHRS, CDR2 YFSETQ. Trimming at V came to 0 bases and at J to 4 bases, leaving 3 bases not matched to a gene. The CDR3 spans 16 residues. The CDR3 reads CASSLDGLAATGELFF. CDR3 coding DNA: TGCGCCAGCAGCTTGGATGGACTAGCGGCCACCGGGGAGCTGTTTTTT.

V usage is TRBV28 and J usage is TRBJ2-7, with 7 nucleotides matching TRBD1. Germline CDR1 and CDR2: MDHEN and SYDVKM. With V trimmed by 5 bases and J by 1 base, 5 bases remained unmatched. There are 14 residues in the CDR3. In DNA form, the CDR3 reads TGTGCCAGCAGTCTTAGACAGGGATCCTACGAGCAGTACTTC. It codes for CASSLRQGSYEQYF.

V gene TRBV2 combines with J gene TRBJ1-1; no clear D gene. The CDR3 is 13 amino acids. Trimming left V 7 bases short and J 0 bases short, with 9 bases between. Per germline, CDR1 SNHLY and CDR2 FYNNEI. Here the CDR3 DNA reads TGTGCCAGCATTTTGCAGGTGAACACTGAAGCTTTCTTT. It encodes CASILQVNTEAFF. Together with reference TRBV2 and TRBJ1-1, the CDR3 gives the full variable domain: EPEVTQTPSHQVTQMGQEVILRCVPISNHLYFYWYRQILGQKVEFLVSFYNNEISEKSEIFDDQFSVERPDGSNFTLKIRSTKLEDSAMYFCASILQVNTEAFFGQGTRLTVV.

J is TRBJ2-7 and V is TRBV29-1, with a possible D match to TRBD1 (5 bases). From germline, CDR1 is SQVTM and CDR2 ANQGSEA. V was shortened by 4 bases and J by 4 bases, with 11 bases between the two germline ends. This CDR3 region has 12 residues. The CDR3 DNA reads TGCAGCGTTGGGGCAGGGTCTTACGAGCAGTACTTC. Translating gives CSVGAGSYEQYF.

Regarding this clone: Different DNA sequences within this sample yield the same CDR3. This chain uses TRBV15 with TRBJ2-7, with TRBD1 as a possible D gene (6 bases). V was cut by 0 bases and J by 3 bases, with 12 bases left in between. This CDR3 comprises 15 residues. The germline gives CDR1 LNHNV, CDR2 YYDKDF (reference sequence). The CDR3 sequence is CATSRDRVRGYEQYF. The CDR3 DNA sequence: TGTGCCACCAGCAGAGATCGGGTCAGGGGCTACGAGCAGTACTTC.

The chain uses TRBV5-1 and TRBJ2-2; 7 bases align to TRBD1. Trimming cost V 1 base and J 0 bases; bases outside gene matches: 3. The CDR3 consists of 16 residues. Germline CDR1 is SGHRS and CDR2 is YFSETQ. The CDR3 reads CASSLFGTANTGELFF. CDR3 coding DNA: TGCGCCAGCAGCTTGTTCGGGACAGCGAACACCGGGGAGCTGTTTTTT.

The DNA of the CDR3 is TGTGCCAGCAGGTGGCGGGGGGCCTACACAGATACGCAGTATTTT. Amino acids: CASRWRGAYTDTQYF. This rearrangement joins TRBV6-5 to TRBJ2-3, with 8 bases matching TRBD2. The length of the CDR3 is 15 residues. In germline, CDR1 is MNHEY, CDR2 SVGAGI. V shed 6 bases and J 2 bases; nucleotides not matched to a gene: 7.

The CDR3 DNA reads as TGTGCCAGCAGTTTAGGGCGGGACAGTTACTTC. It encodes CASSLGRDSYF. The V and J genes are TRBV28 and TRBJ2-4, with D maybe TRBD1 (7 bases). V was shortened by 2 bases and J by 16 bases, with 12 bases between the two germline ends. Germline V gene data show CDR1 as MDHEN and CDR2 as SYDVKM. The CDR3 extends over 11 amino acids. Supplemented by reference TRBV28 and TRBJ2-4, the full variable domain reads DVKVTQSSRYLVKRTGEKVFLECVQDMDHENMFWYRQDPGLGLRLIYFSYDVKMKEKGDIPEGYSVSREKKERFSLILESASTNQTSMYLCASSLGRDSYFGAGTRLSVL.

As DNA, the CDR3 is TGTGCCAGCAGCGTCGGACAGGGAGGTGAAGCTTTCTTT. This encodes CASSVGQGGEAFF. The V call is TRBV9, the J call TRBJ1-1, with TRBD1 matching over 8 bases. The CDR3 has 13 residues. Germline CDR1 reads SGDLS; CDR2 reads YYNGEE. V was clipped by 2 bases and J by 7 bases; unmatched bases: 4. Using reference TRBV9 and TRBJ1-1 for the parts outside the CDR3, the full variable domain is DSGVTQTPKHLITATGQRVTLRCSPRSGDLSVYWYQQSLDQGLQFLIQYYNGEERAKGNILERFSAQQFPDLHSELNLSSLELGDSALYFCASSVGQGGEAFFGQGTRLTVV.

The chain joins TRBV27 to TRBJ2-5; 16 bases line up with TRBD2. Trimming took 5 bases from V and 5 from J; bases not matched to a gene: 11. The germline gives CDR1 MNHEY, CDR2 SMNVEV (reference sequence). The CDR3 runs to 18 residues. The CDR3, as DNA: TGTGCCAGCAGTCCGGGGACTAGCGGGAGGGCCGGTAGGGAGACCCAGTACTTC. As protein: CASSPGTSGRAGRETQYF.

The V gene is TRBV28, the J gene TRBJ2-3; D remains unclear. The ends were cut back, 5 bases at V and 4 bases at J, with 7 bases in the middle. CDR3 size: 12 residues. Per germline, CDR1 MDHEN and CDR2 SYDVKM. CDR3 in DNA: TGTGCCAGCAGTCGTCCCCCAGATACGCAGTATTTT. Its translation: CASSRPPDTQYF.

J is TRBJ1-2 and V is TRBV7-9; 8 nucleotides line up with TRBD1. Germline V gives CDR1 SEHNR, CDR2 FQNEAQ (reference sequence). The junction had 8 bases not matched to a gene; V was cut back by 3 bases and J by 5 bases. The CDR3 runs to 15 residues. The CDR3 spells CASSFDWGQAYGYTF. The CDR3 DNA reads TGTGCCAGCAGCTTTGATTGGGGACAGGCTTATGGCTACACCTTC.

The V call is TRBV19, the J call TRBJ2-3; no firm D call. The CDR3 sequence is 12 residues long. In germline, CDR1 is LNHDA, CDR2 SQIVND (reference sequence). V was pared by 3 bases and J by 4 bases, with 5 bases between. The CDR3 DNA sequence: TGTGCCAGTAGTATTAGAGCAGATACGCAGTATTTT. Protein product: CASSIRADTQYF.

The chain combines TRBV10-1 with TRBJ1-6; possible D gene TRBD1, 5 bases. CDR1 is WNHNN, CDR2 SYGVQD, per germline (reference sequence). V shed 3 bases and J shed 6 bases, with 12 bases lying between them. The CDR3 covers 15 residues. CDR3 in DNA: TGCGCCAGCAGTGATTCTGGAAGGGGTAATTCACCCCTCCACTTT. It specifies CASSDSGRGNSPLHF.

The chain employs TRBV9 and TRBJ2-3; 7 nucleotides match TRBD2. Germline trimming cut 4 bases from V and 5 bases from J; bases unmatched to any gene: 13. The CDR3 length is 16 residues. CDR1 and CDR2 (germline): SGDLS, YYNGEE. CDR3 residues: CASSPSGAGQKDTQYF. For the CDR3, the DNA is TGTGCCAGCAGCCCGTCGGGAGCGGGGCAGAAAGATACGCAGTATTTT.

The V gene is TRBV12-5, the J gene TRBJ2-3, with D perhaps TRBD1 (5 bases). The CDR3 is 14 residues long. Trimming removed 7 bases at V and 1 base at J, with 12 bases between. Germline CDR1 reads LGHNT; CDR2 reads FRNRAP. The CDR3 DNA is TGTGCTAGTGCCCGGACAAGGGGCACAGATACGCAGTATTTT. Translation: CASARTRGTDTQYF.

This chain links TRBV6-5 with TRBJ1-2; TRBD1 might be the D (6 bases). The CDR3 contains 15 residues. The V and J ends lost 7 bases and 1 base respectively, with 16 bases between them. Germline V CDR1 and CDR2: MNHEY, SVGAGI. CDR3 DNA: TGTGCCAGCACCCAAGGACAGAATATTAACTATGGCTACACCTTC. Translating gives CASTQGQNINYGYTF.

The CDR3 DNA reads as TGTGCCAGCAGTCCCCGGGGGGTGGACTATGGCTACACCTTC. Translating it yields CASSPRGVDYGYTF. This sequence joins TRBV27 and TRBJ1-2, with TRBD1 as a possible D gene (5 bases). The CDR3 has 14 residues. Looked up from germline, CDR1 is MNHEY and CDR2 is SMNVEV (reference sequence). V was trimmed by 5 bases and J by 3 bases, leaving 13 bases between them.

Details on this clone: In the same sample, other DNA sequences code for this CDR3. The gene calls are TRBV19 and TRBJ1-5; D is unresolved. V lost 2 bases to trimming and J lost 0 bases, with 5 bases between them. This CDR3 comprises 14 residues. The germline V gene encodes CDR1 LNHDA and CDR2 SQIVND (reference sequence). CDR3 in DNA: TGTGCCAGTAGTATATCCGGTAGCAATCAGCCCCAGCATTTT. It specifies CASSISGSNQPQHF. Filled out from reference TRBV19 and TRBJ1-5, the complete variable domain reads DGGITQSPKYLFRKEGQNVTLSCEQNLNHDAMYWYRQDPGQGLRLIYYSQIVNDFQKGDIAEGYSVSREKKESFPLTVTSAQKNPTAFYLCASSISGSNQPQHFGDGTRLSIL.

The rearrangement uses TRBV7-9 and TRBJ1-1; D remains ambiguous. CDR3 size: 11 residues. CDR1 and CDR2 from the germline V gene are SEHNR and FQNEAQ (reference sequence). The V end was cut by 1 base, the J end by 11 bases, with 8 bases between. The DNA for the CDR3 is TGTGCCAGCAGCTTAGGGGGAGGGGCTTTCTTT. Translating it yields CASSLGGGAFF.

The chain has TRBV2 and TRBJ2-1, with D perhaps TRBD2 (6 bases). The CDR3 loop spans 15 amino acids. The germline V gene has CDR1 SNHLY and CDR2 FYNNEI. V was pared by 4 bases and J by 8 bases, with 18 bases between. The CDR3 loop reads CASSADYTRLDEQFF. The CDR3 DNA sequence: TGTGCCAGCAGTGCGGACTACACTCGATTGGATGAGCAGTTCTTC.

The chain carries TRBV4-1 and TRBJ1-6; the D is unclear. Germline V gene lookup returns CDR1 MGHRA and CDR2 YSYEKL. The CDR3 length is 17 residues. Trimming left V 3 bases short and J 5 bases short, with 17 bases between. This chain's CDR3 is CASSHWASRRDNSPLHF. The CDR3 DNA follows: TGCGCCAGCAGCCATTGGGCTTCGAGAAGAGATAATTCACCCCTCCACTTT.

The V call is TRBV5-1, the J call TRBJ2-4, with a possible D match to TRBD1 (7 bases). Trimming cost V 0 bases and J 4 bases, with 17 bases left between them. In germline, CDR1 is SGHRS, CDR2 YFSETQ. The CDR3 sequence is 17 residues long. The CDR3 coding sequence is TGCGCCAGCAGCTTGGGGACCAGGGGGGAGAGGAAAAACATTCAGTACTTC. Encoded protein: CASSLGTRGERKNIQYF.

This chain links TRBV19 with TRBJ2-1, with 10 bases aligning to TRBD2. CDR1 is LNHDA and CDR2 is SQIVND in the germline V gene (reference sequence). V lost 4 bases and J lost 4; bases outside the gene matches: 4. The CDR3 consists of 15 residues. The CDR3, as DNA: TGTGCCAGTAGTACTAGCGGGAGTCTTTACAATGAGCAGTTCTTC. Its protein product is CASSTSGSLYNEQFF.

In this sample, this clone turned up a few times. One end of the junction fails to match germline, which may point to a read error. The chain carries TRBV7-9 and TRBJ1-1; D gene uncertain. The CDR3 runs 12 residues. Germline CDR1 SEHNR, CDR2 FQNEAQ (reference sequence). For the CDR3, the DNA is TGTTCCAGCAGCGGAGGCTACACTGAAGCTTTCTTT. It is translated as CSSSGGYTEAFF. Using reference TRBV7-9 and TRBJ1-1 for the parts outside the CDR3, the full variable domain is DTGVSQNPRHKITKRGQNVTFRCDPISEHNRLYWYRQTLGQGPEFLTYFQNEAQLEKSRLLSDRFSAERPKGSFSTLEIQRTEQGDSAMYLCSSSGGYTEAFFGQGTRLTVV.

On this clone: This sample also contains other DNA sequences that code for the same CDR3. The rearrangement links TRBV11-1 to TRBJ2-7, with 8 bases aligning to TRBD1. CDR1 and CDR2 from the germline V gene are SGHAT and FQDESV (reference sequence). After removal of 4 bases from V and 2 bases from J, the junction contained 4 bases not matched to a gene. The CDR3 spans 14 residues. This CDR3 is CASSYGTGTYEQYF. DNA of the CDR3: TGTGCCAGCAGCTACGGGACAGGCACCTACGAGCAGTACTTC. The entire variable domain, with the rest obtained from reference TRBV11-1 and TRBJ2-7, is as follows: EAEVAQSPRYKITEKSQAVAFWCDPISGHATLYWYRQILGQGPELLVQFQDESVVDDSQLPKDRFSAERLKGVDSTLKIQPAELGDSAMYLCASSYGTGTYEQYFGPGTRLTVT.

This chain joins TRBV30 and TRBJ1-1, with 8 bases fitting TRBD1. The trim removed 4 bases at V and 0 bases at J, leaving 4 bases unmatched. Germline V gene lookup returns CDR1 GTSNPN and CDR2 SVGIG (reference sequence). This CDR3 has 14 residues. The chain's CDR3 is CAWTRTGLNTEAFF. The CDR3 nucleotides read TGTGCCTGGACCCGGACAGGGCTGAACACTGAAGCTTTCTTT.

This chain joins TRBV11-2 and TRBJ1-2; D gene uncertain. Trimming cost V 5 bases and J 6 bases, with 16 bases left between them. The CDR3 extends over 14 amino acids. Looked up from germline, CDR1 is SGHAT and CDR2 is FQNNGV. DNA of the CDR3: TGTGCCAGCAGCAGTATTCGACGGAGGGATGGCTACACCTTC. This gives the protein CASSSIRRRDGYTF.